This T cell receptor (beta chain) was sequenced during a study of spatial heterogeneity in lung cancer. One entry per CDR3 protein, called by TCRdb with MiXCR from the 5' RACE reads. Among more than 60,000 distinct CDR3 sequences listed, approximately 6% were seen once. CDR3 size: 15 residues. Germline lookup yields CDR1 SSHAT and CDR2 FNYEAQ (reference sequence). This clonotype occurred a few times. Mismatch with germline at one junction end may stem from a read error. Time point here: sample taken at primary tumor resection. The donors, around 71 patients with untreated early-stage non-small cell lung cancer, provided the samples. In each case, whole RNA from tumor, nontumor lung or frozen PBMC was sequenced unsorted.

The chain links TRBV7-7 to TRBJ2-1; 12 bases fit TRBD2. The clonotype comes from a female donor with early-stage non-small cell lung cancer. Specimen: PBMCs, collected at surgery. DNA of the CDR3: TGTGCTAGCAACCTCGGACTAGCGGGGAGGGATGAGCAGTTCTTC. Translation gives CASNLGLAGRDEQFF.